This paragraph reports one T cell receptor beta chain. Data came from immunoSEQ multiplex PCR; TCRdb stores just in-frame clones and leaves some out. This table holds about 99,000 clones, 70% to 90% found once. The CDR3 totals 13 residues. Trimming cost V 8 bases and J 8 bases; bases outside gene matches: 10. This sample was included in a study of blood T cell repertoires in COVID-19. Sample: peripheral blood. The chain has TRBV12-3 or TRBV12-4 and TRBJ1-2; 8 bases match TRBD1. The origin of this receptor is a woman aged 55-70 years with acute or convalescent COVID-19. The CDR3 nucleotides read TGTGCCAGCTACAGGGGGGGGGCAGGAGGCTACACCTTC. This sequence encodes CASYRGGAGGYTF.